This TCR beta chain comes out of a study of early T cells in non-severe SARS-CoV-2 infection. Across the study: Chains were not paired, and sequencing was done on bulk RNA from unsorted whole blood.

Researchers attached unique molecular identifiers to individual cDNA molecules. TCRdb redid the calling of the 5' RACE reads with MiXCR, one entry per CDR3 protein. The sample shows 35,000 to 50,000 distinct CDR3 sequences, around 6.1% of them seen only once. Worth noting for this clonotype: Its antigen is not identified.

General study results and limits: VDJdb-based annotation leaned toward anti-spike CD8 responses and missed private and CD4 specificities.

The CDR3 has 14 residues. The germline CDR1 and CDR2 sequences are LNHNV and YYDKDF (reference sequence). Trimming removed 0 bases at V and 5 bases at J, with 7 bases between. The sequenced material came from whole blood. The rearrangement uses TRBV15 and TRBJ2-2, with D maybe TRBD2 (5 bases). This receptor was identified in an adult who was a healthcare worker with PCR-confirmed SARS-CoV-2 infection or an uninfected control (not recorded which). The CDR3 DNA reads TGTGCCACCAGCAGAGATCGGACTACCGGGGAGCTGTTTTTT. As protein: CATSRDRTTGELFF.